The 23 T cell receptor beta chains given below trace back to one sample, sequenced in a study of cytomegalovirus exposure and HLA in healthy donors. The PCR contained 60 Vbeta and 13 Jbeta primers. Sequencing was performed with immunoSEQ multiplex PCR; in TCRdb, only in-frame clones are kept and a portion is missing. The sample lists around 120,000 clones, 82% seen once, with roughly 1.2% in the top ten. The source material was PBMCs. The receptors stem from a boy aged 5-17 years in good health and CMV-seronegative.

On this clone: Other nucleotide sequences in the sample specify the same CDR3. V is TRBV9 and J is TRBJ2-3; D is uncertain. V dropped 0 bases and J dropped 0 bases, with 2 bases sitting between them. CDR3 length equals 13 residues. CDR1 SGDLS and CDR2 YYNGEE come from the germline V gene. CDR3 sequence reads: CASSVASTDTQYF. CDR3 in DNA: TGTGCCAGCAGCGTAGCTAGCACAGATACGCAGTATTTT.

The V call is TRBV5-4, the J call TRBJ2-1; 12 bases align to TRBD2. V lost 2 bases to trimming and J lost 9 bases; unmatched junction nucleotides: 6. This CDR3 is 15 amino acids long. Per the germline V gene, CDR1 is SGHNT and CDR2 is YYREEE (reference sequence). Here the CDR3 DNA reads TGTGCCAGCAGCTTTCCGCTAGCGGGAGGGGGTGAGCAGTTCTTC. It yields the protein CASSFPLAGGGEQFF.

The chain uses TRBV6-5 and TRBJ1-2, with D possibly being TRBD1 (5 bases). The germline CDR1 and CDR2 sequences are MNHEY and SVGAGI. V lost 7 bases and J lost 4, with 13 bases in between. CDR3 length equals 13 residues. CDR3: CASIDRFSYGYTF. In DNA, the CDR3 is TGTGCCAGCATTGACAGATTTAGCTATGGCTACACCTTC.

The table lists this clone with a count of one. This rearrangement joins TRBV19 to TRBJ1-4; D is ambiguous. The CDR3 consists of 13 residues. From germline, CDR1 is LNHDA and CDR2 SQIVND (reference sequence). V lost 10 bases and J lost 2, with 11 bases in between. The CDR3 sequence: CATGPGTNEKLFF. The CDR3 DNA reads as TGTGCCACTGGACCGGGGACTAATGAAAAACTGTTTTTT. The full variable domain, with the rest looked up from reference TRBV19 and TRBJ1-4, is DGGITQSPKYLFRKEGQNVTLSCEQNLNHDAMYWYRQDPGQGLRLIYYSQIVNDFQKGDIAEGYSVSREKKESFPLTVTSAQKNPTAFYLCATGPGTNEKLFFGSGTQLSVL.

The chain links TRBV4-2 to TRBJ2-3; tentative D call: TRBD2 (5 bases). The germline CDR1 and CDR2 sequences are LGHNA and YNFKEQ. This CDR3 is built from 13 residues. The V and J ends lost 6 bases and 1 base respectively, with 8 bases between them. The CDR3 is CASREVRTDTQYF. The CDR3 nucleotides read TGTGCCAGCAGGGAGGTGCGCACAGATACGCAGTATTTT.

The rearrangement joins TRBV30 to TRBJ1-6; a possible D gene is TRBD1 (5 bases). This CDR3 contains 14 residues. Germline CDR1 reads GTSNPN; CDR2 reads SVGIG (reference sequence). V gave up 7 bases and J gave up 5 bases, with 15 bases separating them. This CDR3 reads CAFATVRNNSPLHF. Here the CDR3 DNA reads TGTGCCTTCGCGACAGTTCGTAATAATTCACCCCTCCACTTT.

The J gene is TRBJ1-5, the V gene TRBV30, with D unclear. Germline-derived CDR1 and CDR2 are GTSNPN and SVGIG (reference sequence). The CDR3 sequence is 15 residues long. Trimming left V 0 bases short and J 7 bases short, with 16 bases between. The CDR3 here is CAWSVRSGREQPQHF. CDR3 coding DNA: TGTGCCTGGAGTGTAAGGTCCGGTCGGGAGCAGCCCCAGCATTTT. Full variable domain (remainder filled in from reference TRBV30 and TRBJ1-5): SQTIHQWPATLVQPVGSPLSLECTVEGTSNPNLYWYRQAAGRGLQLLFYSVGIGQISSEVPQNLSASRPQDRQFILSSKKLLLSDSGFYLCAWSVRSGREQPQHFGDGTRLSIL.

The rearrangement joins TRBV6-5 to TRBJ2-5, with D possibly matching TRBD2 (6 bases). The length of the CDR3 is 12 residues. Between the trimmed V and J ends, which lost 0 bases and 8 bases, there was a span of 7 bases. Per germline, CDR1 MNHEY and CDR2 SVGAGI. CDR3: CASSYSGGTQYF. CDR3 sequence (DNA): TGTGCCAGCAGTTACTCGGGGGGAACCCAGTACTTC.

In its sample, this clone was seen once. J is TRBJ2-7 and V is TRBV4-2; 11 bases fit TRBD2. Germline values: CDR1 LGHNA, CDR2 YNFKEQ. V lost 6 bases and J lost 0; bases outside the gene matches: 4. The CDR3 is made up of 15 amino acids. In DNA, the CDR3 is TGTGCCAGCAGGCAGGGACTAGCGGACTCCTACGAGCAGTACTTC. Amino acid sequence: CASRQGLADSYEQYF.

The CDR3 sequence: CASSSLAGGPEQYF. DNA of the CDR3: TGTGCCAGCAGTTCCCTAGCGGGAGGGCCCGAGCAGTACTTC. The genes are TRBV27 and TRBJ2-7; 12 nucleotides agree with TRBD2. Germline loops: CDR1 MNHEY, CDR2 SMNVEV (reference sequence). There are 14 residues in the CDR3. J gave up 6 bases and V 4 bases, and 4 bases lay outside the gene matches.

V is TRBV7-9 and J is TRBJ2-2; unclear D gene. Germline V lookup: CDR1 SEHNR, CDR2 FQNEAQ (reference sequence). The CDR3 consists of 14 residues. The ends were cut back, 5 bases at V and 4 bases at J, with 11 bases in the middle. For the CDR3, the DNA is TGTGCCAGCAGCACAGACCCTGCCACCGGGGAGCTGTTTTTT. It codes for CASSTDPATGELFF.

J is TRBJ1-5 and V is TRBV27, with 8 positions matching TRBD1. Trimming at V came to 3 bases and at J to 4 bases, leaving 2 bases not matched to a gene. Germline V lookup: CDR1 MNHEY, CDR2 SMNVEV (reference sequence). The CDR3 runs to 14 residues. DNA of the CDR3: TGTGCCAGCAGTTTTACAGGGGGTAATCAGCCCCAGCATTTT. Translation gives CASSFTGGNQPQHF.

The rearrangement links TRBV7-9 to TRBJ2-7; D is perhaps TRBD2 (6 bases). The V end lost 5 bases, the J end lost 0 bases, and 11 bases lay between the germline ends. CDR3 size: 14 residues. The germline V gene has CDR1 SEHNR and CDR2 FQNEAQ (reference sequence). CDR3 sequence (DNA): TGTGCCAGCAGCAGTTCGGGACTCTCCTACGAGCAGTACTTC. Translating gives CASSSSGLSYEQYF.

V and J are TRBV6-1 and TRBJ1-3; 9 bases fit TRBD1. Germline CDR1 and CDR2: MNHNS and SASEGT. J lost 4 bases, V lost 3 bases, and 1 base had no gene match. This CDR3 has 14 residues. As DNA, the CDR3 is TGTGCCAGCAGTGACGGGACAGGGGGAAACACCATATATTTT. Its translation is CASSDGTGGNTIYF.

Details on this clone: Other DNA sequences in the sample encode the same CDR3. The V gene is TRBV7-9, the J gene TRBJ2-7, with TRBD1 matching over 7 bases. Germline V lookup: CDR1 SEHNR, CDR2 FQNEAQ (reference sequence). V lost 0 bases to trimming and J lost 4 bases; unmatched junction nucleotides: 3. The CDR3 sequence is 14 residues long. Here the CDR3 reads CASSLAGGGYEQYF. The CDR3 DNA follows: TGTGCCAGCAGCTTAGCAGGGGGCGGTTACGAGCAGTACTTC.

This chain connects TRBV7-8 to TRBJ1-1, with 7 bases fitting TRBD1. Unmatched junction bases numbered 5, after V lost 5 bases and J lost 2 bases. The CDR3 totals 14 residues. Germline V gene sequence: CDR1 SGHVS, CDR2 FQNEAQ. Written as DNA, the CDR3 is TGTGCCAGCAGCCTAGACAGGGCCAACACTGAAGCTTTCTTT. Protein product: CASSLDRANTEAFF.

The rearrangement uses TRBV5-1 and TRBJ1-2; D is unclear. CDR1 SGHRS and CDR2 YFSETQ come from the germline V gene. This CDR3 is 13 amino acids long. Trimming took 4 bases from V and 8 from J, leaving 15 bases between them. The CDR3 reads CASSHGLGEGYTF. In nucleotides, the CDR3 is TGCGCCAGCAGCCACGGACTGGGCGAAGGCTACACCTTC.

The gene calls are TRBV9 and TRBJ2-7; the match to TRBD1 covers 8 bases. This CDR3 has 15 amino acids. Per the germline V gene, CDR1 is SGDLS and CDR2 is YYNGEE. V lost 3 bases, J lost 2 bases, and 7 bases stayed unmatched. CDR3 sequence reads: CASSASDRATYEQYF. For the CDR3, the DNA is TGTGCCAGCAGCGCATCGGACAGGGCAACCTACGAGCAGTACTTC.

The chain joins TRBV5-5 to TRBJ1-2; D possibly corresponds to TRBD1 (6 bases). Per germline, CDR1 SGHKS and CDR2 YYEKEE (reference sequence). Between the trimmed V and J ends, which lost 2 bases and 7 bases, there was a span of 24 bases. The CDR3 is made up of 17 amino acids. The CDR3 DNA sequence: TGTGCCAGCAGCTTACGGGGGCGGGCGGGAGTCTCCCTTGGCTACACCTTC. This gives the protein CASSLRGRAGVSLGYTF.

The rearrangement uses TRBV5-4 and TRBJ1-4, with no clear D. The CDR3 loop spans 13 amino acids. CDR1 and CDR2 (germline): SGHNT, YYREEE (reference sequence). Trimming stripped 1 base from V and 6 bases from J, with 7 bases between. The CDR3 spells CASSLLGDEKLFF. DNA for the CDR3: TGTGCCAGCAGCTTGCTAGGCGATGAAAAACTGTTTTTT.

The chain couples TRBV6-1 to TRBJ2-7; TRBD1 matches at 8 bases. CDR1 is MNHNS and CDR2 is SASEGT in the germline V gene. The ends lost 7 bases at V and 1 base at J; junction bases unmatched: 6. The CDR3 loop spans 14 amino acids. The chain's CDR3 is CASMRTGTSYEQYF. The CDR3 coding sequence is TGTGCCAGCATGAGGACAGGGACTTCCTACGAGCAGTACTTC.

Of note for this clone: Other DNA sequences within the sample encode an identical CDR3. This chain joins TRBV9 and TRBJ2-2; 7 bases are shared with TRBD2. This CDR3 has 14 amino acids. Germline loops: CDR1 SGDLS, CDR2 YYNGEE. The trim removed 2 bases at V and 4 bases at J, leaving 2 bases unmatched. This CDR3 reads CASSVGGGTGELFF. In nucleotides, the CDR3 is TGTGCCAGCAGCGTTGGGGGGGGCACCGGGGAGCTGTTTTTT.

This chain joins TRBV7-9 and TRBJ1-3; D not certain. The germline V gene has CDR1 SEHNR and CDR2 FQNEAQ (reference sequence). The ends were cut back, 0 bases at V and 0 bases at J, with 9 bases in the middle. CDR3 length: 16 amino acids. CDR3: CASSLAIGSSGNTIYF. The CDR3 DNA reads TGTGCCAGCAGCTTAGCGATAGGGAGCTCTGGAAACACCATATATTTT.